The TCR beta chain described here comes from a study of CD8 T cells in Susac syndrome. Reverse transcription used about 0.5 to 1 ug RNA and random hexamers. Coverage of TCR beta CDR3 amplification by immunoSEQ multiplex PCR extended to 54 Vbeta and 13 Jbeta. MiXCR was run by TCRdb on the immunoSEQ multiplex PCR reads, yielding one entry per CDR3 protein. The data contain some 180,000 distinct CDR3 sequences, about 95% of them singletons. Sequencing of TCR beta, carried out with a high-throughput approach, was applied to CD8+ and CD4+ T cells from the blood. Isolation of CD8+ and CD4+ T cells was performed negatively, whereas enrichment of TEMRA cells was done by FACS. This TCR was sampled from a human donor in good health. The sequenced sample was CD4+ T cells from PBMCs.

CDR3 protein: CASSLYTGTEQYF. The DNA of the CDR3 is TGTGCCAGCAGCCTATATACAGGTACCGAGCAGTACTTC. The genes are TRBV12-3 or TRBV12-4 and TRBJ2-7; tentatively, D is TRBD1 (5 bases). This CDR3 has 13 residues. With 6 bases removed from V and 6 bases from J, the gap between germline ends came to 15 bases.